This T cell receptor (beta chain) originates from a study of blood T cell repertoires in COVID-19. As for the study in general: Samples taken during acute and convalescent COVID-19 were collected in the United States, Italy and Spain. Sample material is recorded as cDNA or gDNA derived from T cells, B-cell-depleted T cells, or PBMCs.

Original methodology: Using reference gene primer amplification, nucleated cell counts were estimated. Method: immunoSEQ multiplex PCR; TCRdb's copy keeps in-frame clones and lacks some. Clone size and the V and J calls come from that table; the DNA yielded D and trimming. The profile shows fewer than 80,000 clones, 80% of them singletons. Germline V gives CDR1 MNHNY, CDR2 SVGAGI (reference sequence). Trimming took 2 bases from V and 3 from J; bases not matched to a gene: 5. The CDR3 length is 15 residues. Sequenced sample: peripheral blood. The clonotype originates from a human donor in a cohort sampled during active COVID-19. This chain uses TRBV6-6 with TRBJ1-2; 8 nucleotides line up with TRBD1. This chain's CDR3 is CASSYPRGRDYGYTF. CDR3 sequence (DNA): TGTGCCAGCAGTTACCCCAGGGGGCGCGACTATGGCTACACCTTC.